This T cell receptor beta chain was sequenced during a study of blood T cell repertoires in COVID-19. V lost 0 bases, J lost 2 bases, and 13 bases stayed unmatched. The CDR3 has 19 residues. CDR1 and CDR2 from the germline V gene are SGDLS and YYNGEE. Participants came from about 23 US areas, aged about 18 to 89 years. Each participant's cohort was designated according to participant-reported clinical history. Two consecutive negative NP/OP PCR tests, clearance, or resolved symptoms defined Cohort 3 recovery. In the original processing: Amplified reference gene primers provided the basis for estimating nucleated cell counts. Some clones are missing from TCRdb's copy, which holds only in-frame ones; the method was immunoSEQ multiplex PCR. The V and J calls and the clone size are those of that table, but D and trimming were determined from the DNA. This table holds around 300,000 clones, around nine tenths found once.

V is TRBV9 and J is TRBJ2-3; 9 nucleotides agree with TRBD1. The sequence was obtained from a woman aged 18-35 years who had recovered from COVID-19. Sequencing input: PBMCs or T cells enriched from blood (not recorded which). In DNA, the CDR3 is TGTGCCAGCAGCGTAGCGGATGGACAGGGGCGACATACCACAGATACGCAGTATTTT. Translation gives CASSVADGQGRHTTDTQYF.